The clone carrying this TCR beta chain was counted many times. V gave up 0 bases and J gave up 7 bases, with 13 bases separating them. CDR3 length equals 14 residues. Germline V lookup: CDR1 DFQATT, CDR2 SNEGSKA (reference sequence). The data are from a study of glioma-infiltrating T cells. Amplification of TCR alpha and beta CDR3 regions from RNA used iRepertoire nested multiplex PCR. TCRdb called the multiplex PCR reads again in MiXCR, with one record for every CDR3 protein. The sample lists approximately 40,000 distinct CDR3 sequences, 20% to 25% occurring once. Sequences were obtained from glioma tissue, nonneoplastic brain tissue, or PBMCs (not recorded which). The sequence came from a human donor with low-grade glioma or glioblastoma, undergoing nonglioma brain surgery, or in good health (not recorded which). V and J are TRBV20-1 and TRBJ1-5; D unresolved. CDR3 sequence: CSARDGYLGQPQHF. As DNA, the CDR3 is TGCAGTGCTAGAGATGGGTACCTCGGGCAGCCCCAGCATTTT.